This passage covers 22 T cell receptor beta chains from one sample sequenced in a study of technical replicates of blood from a few donors. This table comes from immunoSEQ multiplex PCR, and its TCRdb copy is limited to in-frame clones, with some not included. The table has approximately 50,000 clones, roughly 95% seen once. The sequenced sample consisted of T cells isolated from PBMCs. These receptors came from a human donor in good health.

The chain is built from TRBV7-9 and TRBJ2-1, with D possibly matching TRBD1 (5 bases). V was pared by 1 base and J by 15 bases, with 16 bases between. Germline V gives CDR1 SEHNR, CDR2 FQNEAQ (reference sequence). The CDR3 runs 13 residues. CDR3 in DNA: TGTGCCAGCAGCTTAGAACAGGCGACAAGGGGGTTCTTC. This codes for CASSLEQATRGFF.

V gene TRBV10-3 combines with J gene TRBJ2-1; 11 bases are a match to TRBD1. The CDR3 runs to 15 residues. After removal of 8 bases from V and 1 base from J, the junction contained 4 bases not matched to a gene. Germline assignment: CDR1 ENHRY and CDR2 SYGVKD. CDR3 sequence (DNA): TGTGCCATCGGTGGGGACAGGGGGTCCTACAATGAGCAGTTCTTC. This gives the protein CAIGGDRGSYNEQFF.

In DNA form, the CDR3 reads TGTGCCAGCAGCGGGCCATCTAGCCCCAATGAGCAGTTCTTC. This gives the protein CASSGPSSPNEQFF. The rearrangement uses TRBV9 and TRBJ2-1; possible D gene TRBD2, 5 bases. Germline V gene lookup returns CDR1 SGDLS and CDR2 YYNGEE. The CDR3 has 14 residues. The V gene lost 3 bases and the J gene lost 6 bases, with 13 bases spanning the gap.

V and J are TRBV4-2 and TRBJ2-1; D not resolved. Germline assignment: CDR1 LGHNA and CDR2 YNFKEQ. The V gene lost 2 bases and the J gene lost 6 bases, with 8 bases spanning the gap. This CDR3 region has 13 residues. The CDR3, as DNA: TGTGCCAGCAGCCAACCCGGTAGCAATGAGCAGTTCTTC. It is translated as CASSQPGSNEQFF.

In this sample, this clone turned up once. The J gene is TRBJ2-1, the V gene TRBV6-5; TRBD2 is a possible D gene (5 bases). Looked up from germline, CDR1 is MNHEY and CDR2 is SVGAGI. The CDR3 length is 13 residues. The ends were cut back, 7 bases at V and 6 bases at J, with 13 bases in the middle. CDR3 bases: TGTGCCAGCAACCCGACCCGGGGCAATGAGCAGTTCTTC. Amino acids: CASNPTRGNEQFF.

This chain connects TRBV7-9 to TRBJ2-7, with D maybe TRBD2 (6 bases). The CDR3 consists of 12 residues. Germline-derived CDR1 and CDR2 are SEHNR and FQNEAQ (reference sequence). V lost 6 bases, J lost 2 bases, and 8 bases lay in between. CDR3 loop: CASSSGAYEQYF. The CDR3 region has the DNA TGTGCCAGCAGTAGCGGTGCCTACGAGCAGTACTTC.

This chain joins TRBV28 and TRBJ1-5, with TRBD1 matching over 8 bases. The CDR3 runs to 14 residues. Germline V lookup: CDR1 MDHEN, CDR2 SYDVKM. The ends lost 6 bases at V and 6 bases at J; junction bases unmatched: 7. The CDR3 DNA reads as TGTGCCAGCAGACCAGGCGACAGGGGTCAGCCCCAGCATTTT. It codes for CASRPGDRGQPQHF.

This clone appeared a single time. The rearrangement uses TRBV6-5 and TRBJ1-2, with 7 bases aligning to TRBD1. J lost 6 bases, V lost 5 bases, and 12 bases had no gene match. CDR3 size: 15 residues. The germline CDR1 and CDR2 sequences are MNHEY and SVGAGI. CDR3 DNA: TGTGCCAGCAGTCTAACAGGGGATGGATGGAATGGCTACACCTTC. Translated: CASSLTGDGWNGYTF.

The chain has TRBV5-1 and TRBJ2-5; no definite D call. This CDR3 is built from 14 residues. V was cut by 0 bases and J by 2 bases, with 8 bases left in between. CDR1 SGHRS and CDR2 YFSETQ come from the germline V gene. CDR3: CASSLAQQQETQYF. Written as DNA, the CDR3 is TGCGCCAGCAGCTTGGCCCAACAGCAAGAGACCCAGTACTTC. The variable domain in full, completed from reference TRBV5-1 and TRBJ2-5, reads KAGVTQTPRYLIKTRGQQVTLSCSPISGHRSVSWYQQTPGQGLQFLFEYFSETQRNKGNFPGRFSGRQFSNSRSEMNVSTLELGDSALYLCASSLAQQQETQYFGPGTRLLVL.

The J gene is TRBJ2-2, the V gene TRBV10-1; perhaps TRBD1 as D (5 bases). Trimming cost V 3 bases and J 6 bases, with 11 bases left between them. CDR1 is WNHNN and CDR2 is SYGVQD in the germline V gene (reference sequence). The CDR3 is made up of 14 amino acids. The CDR3 is CASSEAGKPGELFF. CDR3 sequence (DNA): TGCGCCAGCAGTGAAGCAGGGAAACCCGGGGAGCTGTTTTTT.

The V and J genes are TRBV10-3 and TRBJ1-1, with 10 nucleotides matching TRBD1. Germline CDR1 reads ENHRY; CDR2 reads SYGVKD. The V gene end was trimmed by 10 bases and the J gene end by 3 bases; junction bases not matched to a gene: 5. The CDR3 has 13 residues. As DNA, the CDR3 is TGTGCCACCACCGGGACAGGGGACACTGAAGCTTTCTTT. Translated: CATTGTGDTEAFF.

The J gene is TRBJ1-5, the V gene TRBV7-9, with unresolved D. The germline gives CDR1 SEHNR, CDR2 FQNEAQ (reference sequence). Between the trimmed V and J ends, which lost 4 bases and 5 bases, there was a span of 6 bases. CDR3 length: 12 amino acids. CDR3 in DNA: TGTGCCAGCAGCTCGAGGGATCAGCCCCAGCATTTT. Translated: CASSSRDQPQHF.

The chain recombines TRBV7-9 with TRBJ2-7, with D uncertain. CDR1 is SEHNR, CDR2 FQNEAQ, per germline (reference sequence). The CDR3 totals 12 residues. The ends were cut back, 3 bases at V and 3 bases at J, with 6 bases in the middle. The CDR3 protein is CASSLFSYEQYF. CDR3 coding DNA: TGTGCCAGCAGCTTGTTCAGCTACGAGCAGTACTTC.

CDR3 sequence reads: CASRDDSSVGSEQYF. DNA of the CDR3: TGTGCCAGCAGAGACGACAGCTCCGTCGGGTCCGAGCAGTACTTC. The rearrangement uses TRBV27 and TRBJ2-7, with TRBD1 as a possible D gene (5 bases). CDR3 length: 15 residues. CDR1 and CDR2 from the germline V gene are MNHEY and SMNVEV (reference sequence). The V gene lost 6 bases and the J gene lost 6 bases, with 21 bases spanning the gap.

The chain has TRBV18 and TRBJ2-3, with D maybe TRBD1 (5 bases). CDR3 length: 16 amino acids. V shed 3 bases and J shed 2 bases, with 15 bases lying between them. The germline CDR1 and CDR2 sequences are KGHSH and LQKENI. CDR3 DNA: TGTGCCAGCTCACCTACAGGAGCCGTGTCCACAGATACGCAGTATTTT. It yields the protein CASSPTGAVSTDTQYF. Looking up the rest from reference TRBV18 and TRBJ2-3 gives the full variable domain: NAGVMQNPRHLVRRRGQEARLRCSPMKGHSHVYWYRQLPEEGLKFMVYLQKENIIDESGMPKERFSAEFPKEGPSILRIQQVVRGDSAAYFCASSPTGAVSTDTQYFGPGTRLTVL.

This chain uses TRBV7-3 with TRBJ2-1; 8 positions match TRBD2. The CDR3 consists of 14 residues. Germline assignment: CDR1 SGHTA and CDR2 FQGTGA. V was pared by 2 bases and J by 8 bases, with 5 bases of the junction left unmatched. This CDR3 is CASSLVGTSDEQFF. The CDR3 coding sequence is TGTGCCAGCAGCTTAGTCGGGACTAGTGATGAGCAGTTCTTC.

This chain uses TRBV5-1 with TRBJ2-2; perhaps TRBD2 as D (5 bases). This CDR3 contains 11 residues. V dropped 5 bases and J dropped 7 bases, with 6 bases sitting between them. Germline CDR1 and CDR2: SGHRS and YFSETQ. CDR3 region: CASREVGELFF. The CDR3 nucleotides read TGCGCCAGCAGGGAGGTCGGGGAGCTGTTTTTT. The variable domain in full, with the rest retrieved from reference TRBV5-1 and TRBJ2-2, is KAGVTQTPRYLIKTRGQQVTLSCSPISGHRSVSWYQQTPGQGLQFLFEYFSETQRNKGNFPGRFSGRQFSNSRSEMNVSTLELGDSALYLCASREVGELFFGEGSRLTVL.

The rearrangement uses TRBV6-6 and TRBJ1-1; D not certain. Trimming stripped 6 bases from V and 8 bases from J, with 13 bases between. The CDR3 consists of 12 residues. Per germline, CDR1 MNHNY and CDR2 SVGAGI (reference sequence). The CDR3 region is CASSYSGSEAFF. Written as DNA, the CDR3 is TGTGCCAGCAGCTACAGCGGTTCGGAAGCTTTCTTT.

The V gene is TRBV30, the J gene TRBJ1-1; 7 bases are shared with TRBD1. J lost 3 bases, V lost 5 bases, and 9 bases had no gene match. The CDR3 length is 14 residues. Germline V gene data show CDR1 as GTSNPN and CDR2 as SVGIG (reference sequence). The CDR3 region has the DNA TGTGCCTGGGGGACAGCTCCTAGAGACACTGAAGCTTTCTTT. Residues: CAWGTAPRDTEAFF. Looking up the rest from reference TRBV30 and TRBJ1-1 gives the full variable domain: SQTIHQWPATLVQPVGSPLSLECTVEGTSNPNLYWYRQAAGRGLQLLFYSVGIGQISSEVPQNLSASRPQDRQFILSSKKLLLSDSGFYLCAWGTAPRDTEAFFGQGTRLTVV.

The chain joins TRBV30 to TRBJ1-1; tentatively, D is TRBD1 (5 bases). The CDR3 has 14 amino acids. Germline-derived CDR1 and CDR2 are GTSNPN and SVGIG (reference sequence). V lost 5 bases to trimming and J lost 1 base, with 14 bases between them. The CDR3 spells CAWSGKLTNTEAFF. The CDR3 nucleotides read TGTGCCTGGTCAGGGAAGTTGACGAACACTGAAGCTTTCTTT.

V usage is TRBV4-2 and J usage is TRBJ2-2, with 8 bases matching TRBD1. With 3 bases clipped from V and 2 bases from J, the junction kept 2 bases outside the gene matches. The CDR3 contains 15 residues. Germline assignment: CDR1 LGHNA and CDR2 YNFKEQ. CDR3: CASSHGQGNTGELFF. As DNA, the CDR3 is TGTGCCAGCAGCCACGGACAGGGAAACACCGGGGAGCTGTTTTTT.

The V and J genes are TRBV4-3 and TRBJ2-7; the match to TRBD2 covers 7 bases. V trimming: 0 bases; J trimming: 2 bases; junction bases outside the gene matches: 7. Germline V gives CDR1 LGHNA, CDR2 YSLEER. CDR3 length equals 16 residues. Here the CDR3 reads CASSQDLTGRAYEQYF. In DNA, the CDR3 is TGCGCCAGCAGCCAAGATCTGACGGGGAGGGCCTACGAGCAGTACTTC.